This entry concerns a single T cell receptor beta chain. The PCR was carried out with 60 Vbeta primers and 13 Jbeta primers. Using immunoSEQ multiplex PCR, the repertoire was profiled, and TCRdb retains in-frame clones only, with some absent. The sample contains under 200,000 clones, about 70% of which appear only once. The data were obtained in a study of cytomegalovirus exposure and HLA in healthy donors. V lost 0 bases to trimming and J lost 9 bases; unmatched junction nucleotides: 11. Germline CDR1 GTSNPN, CDR2 SVGIG (reference sequence). CDR3 length equals 16 residues. This receptor was identified in a woman under 40 in good health and CMV-seronegative. Material for sequencing was PBMCs. This chain uses TRBV30 with TRBJ1-6; 7 nucleotides match TRBD1. The CDR3 DNA follows: TGTGCCTGGAGTGTACTTTTAGGGGGCGCGTCTTCACCCCTCCACTTT. Protein product: CAWSVLLGGASSPLHF.